A selection of T cell receptor beta chains follows, all from one sample in a study of blood T cell repertoires in COVID-19. Data came from immunoSEQ multiplex PCR; TCRdb stores just in-frame clones and leaves some out. The sample lists about 140,000 clones, over 70% occurring once. Sequencing used peripheral blood. These receptors came from a woman aged 55-69 years with acute or convalescent COVID-19. Both conserved end residues are part of each CDR3.

J gene,V gene,CDR3 protein
TRBJ1-1,TRBV19,CASSIERIVNTEAFF
TRBJ1-5,TRBV19,CASKGGSYSNQPQHF
TRBJ2-1,TRBV7-6,CASSVAGGIPSYNEQFF
TRBJ2-1,TRBV6-4,CASSELAGRHNEQFF
TRBJ2-2,TRBV7-6,CASRKALSNTGELFF
TRBJ2-1,TRBV28,CASSLNAWTSGTYNEQFF
TRBJ1-2,TRBV27,CASGGSGTTPYGYTF
TRBJ2-7,TRBV20-1,CSASGLAVPHEQYF
TRBJ1-2,TRBV5-1,CASSWDRGYGYTF
TRBJ1-2,TRBV30,CAWSVTGYGYTF
TRBJ1-1,TRBV5-1,CASSWRTGEATEAFF
TRBJ1-4,TRBV7-9,CASSLDPGLLNEKLFF
TRBJ2-2,TRBV7-3,CASSLIGINTGELFF
TRBJ1-4,TRBV2,CASSPGQKNEKLFF
TRBJ2-1,TRBV5-1,CASTRAFSSYNEQFF
TRBJ1-4,TRBV4-2,CASSQAGGTASEKLFF
TRBJ2-2,TRBV9,CASSVGWGLTGELFF
TRBJ1-2,TRBV3-1/TRBV3-2,CASSQDRGGGGYTF
TRBJ2-3,TRBV5-6,CASSATGSWGADTQYF
TRBJ2-1,TRBV28,CASSSPGNEQFF
TRBJ2-7,TRBV27,CARTNRGREDEQYF
TRBJ2-5,TRBV20-1,CSAIGGETQYF
TRBJ1-5,TRBV18,CASSQDREANQPQHF
TRBJ2-7,TRBV12-3/TRBV12-4,CASSSDRGYEQYF
TRBJ2-1,TRBV7-9,CATRLGLNEQFF
TRBJ1-5,TRBV10-3,CAIGDGGQQPQHF
TRBJ1-5,TRBV28,CASSLWDIYSNQPQHF
TRBJ1-1,TRBV15,CATSRDLSTEAFF
TRBJ2-7,TRBV27,CASRSTGTGLYEQYF
TRBJ2-1,TRBV12-5,CASGYYNEQFF